This section outlines one TCR beta chain sequence together with its context. What it binds is not known. These data come from a study of cytomegalovirus exposure and HLA in healthy donors. The primer mix had 60 Vbeta and 13 Jbeta primers. The repertoire was sequenced with immunoSEQ multiplex PCR; TCRdb's copy has only in-frame clones and lacks some. This table has around 80,000 clones, about 9.4% appearing once. Whole-study findings and limits: Reported performance of the classifier showed diagnosis of cytomegalovirus status with high specificity and sensitivity. In terms of immune exposure information, only CMV serostatus was available.

The germline CDR1 and CDR2 sequences are SGHRS and YFSETQ. V gave up 0 bases and J gave up 0 bases, with 9 bases separating them. This CDR3 has 16 amino acids. This sequence originates from a man between 60 and 70 years old in good health and CMV-seropositive. The chain combines TRBV5-1 with TRBJ1-4; maybe TRBD1 (5 bases). The sequencing input was PBMCs. The CDR3: CASSLEGSSTNEKLFF. CDR3 nucleotide sequence: TGCGCCAGCAGCTTGGAGGGGTCTTCAACTAATGAAAAACTGTTTTTT.